The clone carrying this T cell receptor beta chain was recorded many times. When naive CD8 T cells were sorted, they were gated as CD8+CD4-CCR7+CD45RA+. Preparation methods for the bulk TCR libraries were those previously described, with listed TCR primers. TCRdb redid the calling of the PCR reads with MiXCR, one entry per CDR3 protein. The sample lists about 640,000 distinct CDR3 sequences, approximately 20% occurring once. This entry is derived from a study of molecular identifiers for immune sequencing clone quantification. The germline V gene has CDR1 SGHRS and CDR2 YFSETQ. The CDR3 has 17 amino acids. With 2 bases removed from V and 4 bases from J, the gap between germline ends came to 18 bases.

The chain links TRBV5-1 to TRBJ2-2; D tentatively fits TRBD1 or TRBD2 (6 bases each). The sequenced sample consisted of naive CD8+ T cells from blood, with Jurkat cell RNA spiked in. Sample subset: FACS-sorted CD8+CD4-CCR7+CD45RA+ naive T cells. The sequence was obtained from a human donor in good health. Some libraries in this study had Jurkat cell RNA spiked in. The CDR3 loop reads CASSLFPGARSTGELFF. The DNA of the CDR3 is TGCGCCAGCAGCTTATTTCCGGGGGCAAGGAGCACCGGGGAGCTGTTTTTT. Supplemented by reference TRBV5-1 and TRBJ2-2, the full variable domain reads KAGVTQTPRYLIKTRGQQVTLSCSPISGHRSVSWYQQTPGQGLQFLFEYFSETQRNKGNFPGRFSGRQFSNSRSEMNVSTLELGDSALYLCASSLFPGARSTGELFFGEGSRLTVL.